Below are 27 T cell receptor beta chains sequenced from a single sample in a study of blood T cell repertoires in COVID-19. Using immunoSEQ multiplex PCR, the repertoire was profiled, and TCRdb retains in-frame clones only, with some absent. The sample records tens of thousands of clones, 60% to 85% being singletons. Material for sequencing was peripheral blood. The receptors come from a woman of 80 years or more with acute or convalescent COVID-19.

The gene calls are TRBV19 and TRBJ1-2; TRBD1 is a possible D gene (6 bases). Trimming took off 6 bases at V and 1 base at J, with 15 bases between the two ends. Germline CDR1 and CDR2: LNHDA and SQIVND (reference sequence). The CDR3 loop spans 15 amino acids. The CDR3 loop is CASSPGTRINYGYTF. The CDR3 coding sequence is TGTGCCAGTAGCCCCGGGACAAGGATTAACTATGGCTACACCTTC.

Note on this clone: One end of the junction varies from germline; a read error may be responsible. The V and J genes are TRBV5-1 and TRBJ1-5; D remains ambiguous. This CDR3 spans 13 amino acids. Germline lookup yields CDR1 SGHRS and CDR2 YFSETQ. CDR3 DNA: TGCGCCAGCAGAGGAGAGGGCAACCAGCCCCAGCATTTT. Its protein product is CASRGEGNQPQHF.

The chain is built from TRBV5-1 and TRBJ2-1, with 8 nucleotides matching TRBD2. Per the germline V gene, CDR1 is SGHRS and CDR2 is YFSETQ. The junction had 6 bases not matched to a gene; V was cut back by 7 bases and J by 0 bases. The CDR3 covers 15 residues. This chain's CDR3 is CASERSGVSYNEQFF. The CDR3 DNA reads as TGCGCCAGCGAACGTAGCGGGGTCTCCTACAATGAGCAGTTCTTC.

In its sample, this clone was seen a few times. The CDR3: CASSLVGGTNTGELFF. In DNA form, the CDR3 reads TGTGCCAGCAGCTTAGTGGGAGGAACAAACACCGGGGAGCTGTTTTTT. The gene calls are TRBV7-3 and TRBJ2-2, with D tentatively TRBD2 (6 bases). Germline lookup yields CDR1 SGHTA and CDR2 FQGTGA. This CDR3 is 16 amino acids long. V was shortened by 2 bases and J by 2 bases, with 12 bases between the two germline ends. The variable domain in full, completed from reference TRBV7-3 and TRBJ2-2, reads GAGVSQTPSNKVTEKGKYVELRCDPISGHTALYWYRQSLGQGPEFLIYFQGTGAADDSGLPNDRFFAVRPEGSVSTLKIQRTERGDSAVYLCASSLVGGTNTGELFFGEGSRLTVL.

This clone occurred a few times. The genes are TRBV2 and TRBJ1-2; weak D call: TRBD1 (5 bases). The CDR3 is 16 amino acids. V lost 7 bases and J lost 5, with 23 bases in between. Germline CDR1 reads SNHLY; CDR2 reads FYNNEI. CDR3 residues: CASILVSPQGTYGYTF. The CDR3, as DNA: TGTGCCAGCATCCTCGTGTCCCCGCAGGGCACATATGGCTACACCTTC.

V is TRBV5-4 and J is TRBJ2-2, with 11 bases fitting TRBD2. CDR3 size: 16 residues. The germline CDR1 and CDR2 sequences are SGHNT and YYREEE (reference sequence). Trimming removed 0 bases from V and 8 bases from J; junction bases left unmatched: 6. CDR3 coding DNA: TGTGCCAGCAGCTTGGAACTAGCGGGAGCCAGAGGGGAGCTGTTTTTT. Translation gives CASSLELAGARGELFF.

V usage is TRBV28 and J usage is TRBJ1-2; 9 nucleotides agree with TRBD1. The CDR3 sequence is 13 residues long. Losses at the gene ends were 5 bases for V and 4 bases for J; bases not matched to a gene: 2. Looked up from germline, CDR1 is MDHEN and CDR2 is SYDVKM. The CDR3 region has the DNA TGTGCCAGCAGTATGGGACAGGGCTATGGCTACACCTTC. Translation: CASSMGQGYGYTF.

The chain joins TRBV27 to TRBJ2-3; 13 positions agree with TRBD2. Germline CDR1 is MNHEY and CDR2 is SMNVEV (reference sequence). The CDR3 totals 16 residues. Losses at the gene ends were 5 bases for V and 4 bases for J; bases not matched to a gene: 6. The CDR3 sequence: CASSPRTSGSPDTQYF. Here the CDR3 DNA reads TGTGCCAGCAGTCCCAGGACTAGCGGGAGTCCAGATACGCAGTATTTT.

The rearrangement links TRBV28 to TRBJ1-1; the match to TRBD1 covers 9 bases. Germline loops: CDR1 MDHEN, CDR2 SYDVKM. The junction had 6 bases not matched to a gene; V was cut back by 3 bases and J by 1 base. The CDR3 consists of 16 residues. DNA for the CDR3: TGTGCCAGCAGTTTGATCACAGGGGGCTGGAACACTGAAGCTTTCTTT. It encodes CASSLITGGWNTEAFF.

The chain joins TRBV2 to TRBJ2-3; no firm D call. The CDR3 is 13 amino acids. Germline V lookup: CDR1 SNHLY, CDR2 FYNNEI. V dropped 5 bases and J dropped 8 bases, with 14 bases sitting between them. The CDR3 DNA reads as TGTGCCAGCAGTTTTGCCGGGTCAGCTACGCAGTATTTT. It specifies CASSFAGSATQYF.

This CDR3 is CATSDFGRDNIGEQFF. For the CDR3, the DNA is TGTGCCACCAGTGATTTCGGACGGGACAACATCGGAGAGCAGTTCTTC. The chain couples TRBV24-1 to TRBJ2-1; weak D call: TRBD1 (6 bases). Between the trimmed V and J ends, which lost 1 base and 10 bases, there was a span of 19 bases. CDR1 KGHDR and CDR2 SFDVKD come from the germline V gene. The CDR3 sequence is 16 residues long.

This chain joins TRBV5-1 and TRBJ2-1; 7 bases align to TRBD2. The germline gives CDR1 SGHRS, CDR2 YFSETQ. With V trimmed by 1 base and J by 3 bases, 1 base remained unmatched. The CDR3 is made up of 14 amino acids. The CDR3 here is CASSLTSVYNEQFF. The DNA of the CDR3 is TGCGCCAGCAGCTTGACTAGCGTCTACAATGAGCAGTTCTTC.

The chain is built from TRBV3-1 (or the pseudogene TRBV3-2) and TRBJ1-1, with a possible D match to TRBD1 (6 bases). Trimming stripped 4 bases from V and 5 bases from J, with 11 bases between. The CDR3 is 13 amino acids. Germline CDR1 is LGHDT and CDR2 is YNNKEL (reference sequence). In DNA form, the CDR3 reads TGTGCCAGCAGCCCGTCACAGGGAACTGAAGCTTTCTTT. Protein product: CASSPSQGTEAFF.

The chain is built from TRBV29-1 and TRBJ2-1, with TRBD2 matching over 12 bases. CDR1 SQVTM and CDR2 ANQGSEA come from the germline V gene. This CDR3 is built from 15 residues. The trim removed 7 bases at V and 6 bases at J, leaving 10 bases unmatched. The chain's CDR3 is CSGTGTSGPPNEQFF. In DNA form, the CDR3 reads TGCAGCGGAACCGGGACTAGCGGGCCTCCCAATGAGCAGTTCTTC.

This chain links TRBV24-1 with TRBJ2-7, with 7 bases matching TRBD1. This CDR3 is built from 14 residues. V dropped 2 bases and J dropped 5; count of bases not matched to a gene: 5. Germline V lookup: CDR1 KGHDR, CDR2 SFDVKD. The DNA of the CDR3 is TGTGCCACCAGTGATTCAGGGACAGTTCACGAGCAGTACTTC. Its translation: CATSDSGTVHEQYF.

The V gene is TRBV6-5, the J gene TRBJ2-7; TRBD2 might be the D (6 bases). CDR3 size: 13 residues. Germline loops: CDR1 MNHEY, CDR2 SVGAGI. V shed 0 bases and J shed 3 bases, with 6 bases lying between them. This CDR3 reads CASSYSRGYEQYF. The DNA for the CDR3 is TGTGCCAGCAGTTACTCGCGGGGCTACGAGCAGTACTTC.

CDR3: CASSSPGTSGYRGTQYF. The CDR3 bases are TGTGCCAGCAGCTCACCCGGGACTAGCGGATACAGGGGTACGCAGTATTTT. V usage is TRBV7-8 and J usage is TRBJ2-3, with 11 bases fitting TRBD2. Germline trimming cut 4 bases from V and 8 bases from J; bases unmatched to any gene: 14. CDR1 is SGHVS, CDR2 FQNEAQ, per germline. The length of the CDR3 is 17 residues. Full variable domain (rest looked up from reference TRBV7-8 and TRBJ2-3): GAGVSQSPRYKVAKRGQDVALRCDPISGHVSLFWYQQALGQGPEFLTYFQNEAQLDKSGLPSDRFFAERPEGSVSTLKIQRTQQEDSAVYLCASSSPGTSGYRGTQYFGPGTRLTVL.

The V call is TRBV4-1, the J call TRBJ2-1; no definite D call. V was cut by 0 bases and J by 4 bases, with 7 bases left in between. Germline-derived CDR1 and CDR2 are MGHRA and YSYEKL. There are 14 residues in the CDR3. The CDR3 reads CASSQDGWYNEQFF. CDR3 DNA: TGCGCCAGCAGCCAAGATGGCTGGTACAATGAGCAGTTCTTC.

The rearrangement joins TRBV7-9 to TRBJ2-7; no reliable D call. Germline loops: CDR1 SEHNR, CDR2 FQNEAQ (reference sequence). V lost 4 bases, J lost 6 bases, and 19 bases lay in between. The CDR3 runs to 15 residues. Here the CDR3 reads CASSSTLGAAREQYF. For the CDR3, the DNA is TGTGCCAGCAGCTCGACCCTAGGTGCAGCTCGCGAGCAGTACTTC.

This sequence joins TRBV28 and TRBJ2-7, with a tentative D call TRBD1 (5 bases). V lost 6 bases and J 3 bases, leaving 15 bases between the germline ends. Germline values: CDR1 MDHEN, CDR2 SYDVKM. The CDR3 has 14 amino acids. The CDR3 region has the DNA TGTGCCAGCAGCTCCTACAACAGGATCTACGAGCAGTACTTC. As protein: CASSSYNRIYEQYF. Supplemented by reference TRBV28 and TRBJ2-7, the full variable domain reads DVKVTQSSRYLVKRTGEKVFLECVQDMDHENMFWYRQDPGLGLRLIYFSYDVKMKEKGDIPEGYSVSREKKERFSLILESASTNQTSMYLCASSSYNRIYEQYFGPGTRLTVT.

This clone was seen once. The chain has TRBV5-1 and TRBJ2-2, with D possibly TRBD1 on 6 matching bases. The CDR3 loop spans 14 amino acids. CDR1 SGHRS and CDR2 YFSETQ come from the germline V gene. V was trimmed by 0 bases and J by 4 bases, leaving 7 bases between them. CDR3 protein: CASSLGRGTGELFF. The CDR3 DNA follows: TGCGCCAGCAGCTTGGGCAGGGGCACCGGGGAGCTGTTTTTT.

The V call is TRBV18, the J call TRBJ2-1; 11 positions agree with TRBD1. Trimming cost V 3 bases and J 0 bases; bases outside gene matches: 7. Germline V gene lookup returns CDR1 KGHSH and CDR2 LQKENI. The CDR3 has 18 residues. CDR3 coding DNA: TGTGCCAGCTCACCGGGCGGACAGGGGGCAAGCTCCTACAATGAGCAGTTCTTC. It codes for CASSPGGQGASSYNEQFF.

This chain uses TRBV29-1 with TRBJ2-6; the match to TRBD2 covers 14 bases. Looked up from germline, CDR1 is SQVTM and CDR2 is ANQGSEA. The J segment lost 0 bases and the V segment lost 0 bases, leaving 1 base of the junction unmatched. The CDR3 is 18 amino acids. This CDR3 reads CSVEDGTSGGSGANVLTF. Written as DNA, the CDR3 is TGCAGCGTTGAAGATGGGACTAGCGGGGGCTCTGGGGCCAACGTCCTGACTTTC.

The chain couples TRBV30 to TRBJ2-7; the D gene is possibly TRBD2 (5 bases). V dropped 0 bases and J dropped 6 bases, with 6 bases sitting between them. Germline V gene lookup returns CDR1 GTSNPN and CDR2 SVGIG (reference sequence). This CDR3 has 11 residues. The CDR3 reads CAWSVRGEQYF. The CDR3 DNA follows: TGTGCCTGGAGTGTCCGGGGCGAGCAGTACTTC.

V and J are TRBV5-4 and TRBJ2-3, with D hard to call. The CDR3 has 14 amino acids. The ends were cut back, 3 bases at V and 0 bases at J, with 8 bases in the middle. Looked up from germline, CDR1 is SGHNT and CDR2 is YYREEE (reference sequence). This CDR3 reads CASSSQLSTDTQYF. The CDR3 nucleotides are TGTGCCAGCAGCTCCCAACTCAGCACAGATACGCAGTATTTT.

The chain's CDR3 is CASSPWGLETQYF. In nucleotides, the CDR3 is TGTGCCAGCTCACCATGGGGGCTTGAGACCCAGTACTTC. J is TRBJ2-5 and V is TRBV18; D might be TRBD1 (6 bases). Germline CDR1 and CDR2: KGHSH and LQKENI. V was shortened by 2 bases and J by 5 bases, with 9 bases between the two germline ends. There are 13 residues in the CDR3.

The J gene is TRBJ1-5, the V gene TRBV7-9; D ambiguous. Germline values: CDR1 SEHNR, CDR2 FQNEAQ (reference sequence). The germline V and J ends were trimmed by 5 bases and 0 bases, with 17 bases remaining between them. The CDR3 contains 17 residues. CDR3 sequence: CASSRTRAGPSNQPQHF. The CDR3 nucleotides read TGTGCCAGCAGCCGAACGAGGGCAGGACCTAGCAATCAGCCCCAGCATTTT.